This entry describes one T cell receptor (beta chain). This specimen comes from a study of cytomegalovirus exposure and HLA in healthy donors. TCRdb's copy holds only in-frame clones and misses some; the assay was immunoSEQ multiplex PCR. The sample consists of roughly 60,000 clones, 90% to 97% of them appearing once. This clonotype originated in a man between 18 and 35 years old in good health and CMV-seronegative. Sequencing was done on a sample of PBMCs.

The CDR3 coding sequence is TGTGCCAGCAGTAATCGGACAGCCCTTTTGTTCTCTGGGGCCAACGTCCTGACTTTC. Protein sequence: CASSNRTALLFSGANVLTF. This chain links TRBV28 with TRBJ2-6, with a possible D match to TRBD1 (6 bases). CDR3 length equals 19 residues. Germline V gives CDR1 MDHEN, CDR2 SYDVKM. Deletions cut 5 bases from V and 0 bases from J, with 20 bases between.